The following is a TCR beta chain sequence with its context. Its antigen is unidentified. This entry comes from a study of healthy donors' naive CD4 and CD8 T cells. Study outcomes and limitations: Naive CD4+ and CD8+ cells reportedly differed in usage of most V and J genes. Negatively charged CDR3s marked CD8+ lineage; positively charged CDR3s marked CD4+ lineage. Chains were not paired, since alpha and beta were sequenced in bulk.

Starting from around 500 ng of total RNA, TCR libraries were made with linear amplification. As processed by the authors: From roughly 5 healthy donors, approximately 79,000 rearranged TCR alpha transcripts were sequenced. TCRdb recomputed calls from the reads with MiXCR, one row per CDR3 protein. TCRdb's processing, not the study's, gives the V and J calls here. The sample includes 150,000 to 200,000 distinct CDR3 sequences, around 80% seen only once; the top ten take less than 2.5%. V dropped 5 bases and J dropped 6; count of bases not matched to a gene: 14. The germline V gene encodes CDR1 KGHDR and CDR2 SFDVKD. The CDR3 has 16 residues.

This receptor was taken from a pool of human donors in good health; the sample pools cells from several healthy donors. The sequenced sample was naive CD4+ and CD8+ T cells sorted from blood, pooled from several donors. The chain joins TRBV24-1 to TRBJ2-7; TRBD2 agrees at 8 bases. CDR3 coding DNA: TGTGCCACCAGTGCCGGATGGGGGACTAGTCTATTCGAGCAGTACTTC. As protein: CATSAGWGTSLFEQYF.